This TCR beta chain was retrieved from a study of T cell responses to AZD1222 COVID-19 vaccine. Overall study: Both about-4-week and about-12-week second-dose recipients were combined. Broader study findings: Reportedly, close to half of spike-specific TCRs are directed against unmutated variant regions.

Clones were read by immunoSEQ multiplex PCR, and TCRdb kept only the in-frame ones, dropping some. The data hold 130,000 to 150,000 clones, with more than 75% observed a single time. Germline V CDR1 and CDR2: SNHLY, FYNNEI. Trimming removed 2 bases from V and 8 bases from J, with 14 bases in between. This CDR3 comprises 14 residues. Remarks on this clone: Its specificity is unknown.

Sequenced material: peripheral blood, taken on day 0 of AZD1222 vaccination. The chain joins TRBV2 to TRBJ2-3, with D uncertain. The clonotype originates from an adult in good health. The CDR3 here is CASSESPQSPTQYF. As DNA, the CDR3 is TGTGCCAGCAGTGAATCCCCTCAATCCCCTACGCAGTATTTT.